This TCR beta chain is from a study of shared clonotypes between healthy human individuals. Generated by immunoSEQ multiplex PCR, the TCRdb table keeps only in-frame clones and is missing some. The data show under 750,000 clones, roughly 72% seen once. A split of CD4+ cells into CD45RA+ naive and CD45RA-negative memory subsets was performed. This CDR3 contains 12 residues. Trimming stripped 5 bases from V and 1 base from J, with 5 bases between. The germline CDR1 and CDR2 sequences are SGHVS and FQNEAQ. This TCR was sampled from a woman between 25 and 40 years old in good health. The chain carries TRBV7-8 and TRBJ1-1; D not resolved. Sequencing was performed on memory CD4+ T cells sorted from blood. The subset: CD45RA-negative fraction. The CDR3 DNA sequence: TGTGCCAGCAGCCGGCCGAACACTGAAGCTTTCTTT. It codes for CASSRPNTEAFF.